These 17 T cell receptor beta chains share one sample of origin, sequenced in a study of blood T cell repertoires in COVID-19 (dated by TCRdb to 2020 to 2021). The library was prepared using the immunoSEQ multiplex PCR assay. TCRdb took over this immuneACCESS table, retaining in-frame rearrangements with V and J assigned. Such tables are incomplete; in checked studies, under half of the missing clones stem from an unresolved V gene, and the remainder is unexplained. This sample comprises almost 400,000 clones, over 75% of them detected only once. Of the sample, approximately 1% falls within the top ten clones. The sequencing sample was made of PBMCs or T cells enriched from blood (not recorded which). The origin of the receptors is a woman in her 30s with acute COVID-19.

This clone is a singleton in its sample. The chain links TRBV5-1 to TRBJ2-3; 9 bases fit TRBD1. Germline assignment: CDR1 SGHRS and CDR2 YFSETQ. This CDR3 contains 16 residues. Trimming at V came to 0 bases and at J to 1 base, leaving 3 bases not matched to a gene. The CDR3 DNA reads TGCGCCAGCAGCTTGGGGACAGGGGCCGGCACAGATACGCAGTATTTT. Its translation: CASSLGTGAGTDTQYF.

The gene calls are TRBV11-2 and TRBJ1-6; TRBD1 might be the D (5 bases). This CDR3 region has 15 residues. CDR1 is SGHAT and CDR2 is FQNNGV in the germline V gene. Between the trimmed V and J ends, which lost 0 bases and 9 bases, there was a span of 12 bases. Written as DNA, the CDR3 is TGTGCCAGCAGCTTAGACCAGACGGGGGGTTCACCCCTCCACTTT. Translated: CASSLDQTGGSPLHF.

The chain links TRBV27 to TRBJ1-6; weak D call: TRBD1 (5 bases). Germline V CDR1 and CDR2: MNHEY, SMNVEV (reference sequence). With 1 base removed from V and 8 bases from J, the gap between germline ends came to 12 bases. The CDR3 covers 15 residues. CDR3 DNA: TGTGCCAGCAGTTTATGGGGCAGGGTCTATTCACCCCTCCACTTT. Translation gives CASSLWGRVYSPLHF.

The chain employs TRBV7-6 and TRBJ2-3; TRBD2 is a possible D gene (6 bases). This CDR3 contains 13 residues. V lost 5 bases to trimming and J lost 8 bases, with 14 bases between them. In germline, CDR1 is SGHVS, CDR2 FNYEAQ. CDR3 sequence (DNA): TGTGCCAGCAGCCCCGGGACTTTAGGTACGCAGTATTTT. Residues: CASSPGTLGTQYF.

The genes are TRBV2 and TRBJ2-3, with D possibly matching TRBD1 (6 bases). CDR1 SNHLY and CDR2 FYNNEI come from the germline V gene. The CDR3 is 16 amino acids. Trimming removed 6 bases at V and 1 base at J, with 17 bases between. The CDR3, as DNA: TGTGCCAGCAGGGACAGAGAAGAGCTTGGCACAGATACGCAGTATTTT. It encodes CASRDREELGTDTQYF.

CDR3 coding DNA: TGTGCCAGCAGTGAACAGCAGGGGGTTGCAACTAATGAAAAACTGTTTTTT. Translated: CASSEQQGVATNEKLFF. The chain carries TRBV6-1 and TRBJ1-4, with TRBD1 matching 7 bases. The V and J ends lost 2 bases and 0 bases, in that order; junction bases with no gene match: 6. The germline gives CDR1 MNHNS, CDR2 SASEGT. CDR3 length: 17 amino acids.

The chain carries TRBV24-1 and TRBJ1-1; D uncertain. The CDR3 has 13 amino acids. The germline V gene encodes CDR1 KGHDR and CDR2 SFDVKD. Trimming took 6 bases from V and 4 from J, leaving 11 bases between them. In DNA form, the CDR3 reads TGTGCCACCAGTATGCCCCCGGGCACTGAAGCTTTCTTT. Translated, it gives CATSMPPGTEAFF.

The table lists this clone with many counts. The chain joins TRBV6-2 or TRBV6-3 to TRBJ2-2, with D perhaps matching TRBD2 (6 bases). The germline V gene encodes CDR1 MNHEY and CDR2 SVGEGT. CDR3 size: 14 residues. The ends were cut back, 6 bases at V and 6 bases at J, with 14 bases in the middle. The CDR3 nucleotides are TGTGCCAGCAGCCCTGGAGGGGCGGCCGGGGAGCTGTTTTTT. Amino acids: CASSPGGAAGELFF.

V gene TRBV2 combines with J gene TRBJ2-7, with a possible D match to TRBD1 (6 bases). The CDR3 loop spans 16 amino acids. Between the trimmed V and J ends, which lost 7 bases and 5 bases, there was a span of 24 bases. CDR1 SNHLY and CDR2 FYNNEI come from the germline V gene. In nucleotides, the CDR3 is TGTGCCAGCAATTTATTGCCGGAGACAGGTGCAGACGAGCAGTACTTC. Amino acids: CASNLLPETGADEQYF.

The chain combines TRBV19 with TRBJ1-2; D may be TRBD1 (5 bases). The CDR3 runs to 16 residues. V shed 5 bases and J shed 6 bases, with 22 bases lying between them. The germline CDR1 and CDR2 sequences are LNHDA and SQIVND (reference sequence). In DNA form, the CDR3 reads TGTGCCAGTAGTGCAGCCGGGGGACTTGCCCTTGATGGCTACACCTTC. Its protein product is CASSAAGGLALDGYTF.

The chain is built from TRBV4-3 and TRBJ2-5; D perhaps matches TRBD1 (6 bases). Trimming stripped 3 bases from V and 1 base from J, with 15 bases between. This CDR3 region has 16 residues. Germline V gene sequence: CDR1 LGHNA, CDR2 YSLEER. The CDR3 coding sequence is TGCGCCAGCAGCCAGAAACCTTGGACAGTCCAAGAGACCCAGTACTTC. Its translation: CASSQKPWTVQETQYF.

DNA for the CDR3: TGCGCCAGCAGTGAGGGAACGTCGGGCTCTGGAAACACCATATATTTT. This codes for CASSEGTSGSGNTIYF. The rearrangement uses TRBV10-1 and TRBJ1-3, with unresolved D. Germline V lookup: CDR1 WNHNN, CDR2 SYGVQD (reference sequence). The V end lost 2 bases, the J end lost 0 bases, and 11 bases lay between the germline ends. The CDR3 sequence is 16 residues long.

About this clone: Other DNA sequences from this sample encode an identical CDR3 as well. The chain recombines TRBV11-3 with TRBJ2-3; D perhaps matches TRBD2 (6 bases). The CDR3 length is 15 residues. Germline lookup yields CDR1 SGHNT and CDR2 YENEEA. V lost 1 base to trimming and J lost 1 base, with 9 bases between them. In nucleotides, the CDR3 is TGTGCCAGCAGCTTAGCTGGCGGGGGCACAGATACGCAGTATTTT. It encodes CASSLAGGGTDTQYF.

The chain couples TRBV19 to TRBJ2-3; 8 bases match TRBD1. V was pared by 3 bases and J by 5 bases, with 7 bases of the junction left unmatched. Germline V gene lookup returns CDR1 LNHDA and CDR2 SQIVND (reference sequence). The CDR3 sequence is 15 residues long. CDR3 coding DNA: TGTGCCAGTAGTATTGACAGGGGTGTTGAAGATACGCAGTATTTT. This codes for CASSIDRGVEDTQYF.

DNA for the CDR3: TGTGCCAGCAGCTCTCGGACAGGGGTTCAGCCCCAGCATTTT. Amino acid sequence: CASSSRTGVQPQHF. This chain joins TRBV7-8 and TRBJ1-5; 9 bases are shared with TRBD1. With 4 bases clipped from V and 6 bases from J, the junction kept 4 bases outside the gene matches. The V gene's germline CDR1 is SGHVS and CDR2 FQNEAQ. The CDR3 is 14 residues long.

V and J are TRBV7-8 and TRBJ1-4; D is ambiguous. The CDR3 length is 14 residues. Germline V gene data show CDR1 as SGHVS and CDR2 as FQNEAQ. V was cut by 3 bases and J by 7 bases, with 12 bases left in between. The CDR3: CASSLPLEGEKLFF. CDR3 bases: TGTGCCAGCAGCTTGCCCCTCGAGGGTGAAAAACTGTTTTTT.

V is TRBV5-4 and J is TRBJ1-6, with 10 bases aligning to TRBD1. Trimming cost V 5 bases and J 7 bases; bases outside gene matches: 6. This CDR3 has 15 residues. Looked up from germline, CDR1 is SGHNT and CDR2 is YYREEE (reference sequence). Here the CDR3 reads CASSWDRGQNSPLHF. CDR3 bases: TGTGCCAGCAGTTGGGACAGGGGCCAAAATTCACCCCTCCACTTT.